The 32 T cell receptor beta chains reported below all come from one sample, sequenced in a study of shared clonotypes between healthy human individuals. Positive CCR7 selection of CD45RO-negative cells yielded the naive CD8 cells, and terminally differentiated effector memory CD45RA+ cells were excluded. Data came from immunoSEQ multiplex PCR; TCRdb stores just in-frame clones and leaves some out. The sample records approximately 2,000,000 clones, roughly 95% being singletons. Material for sequencing was naive CD8+ T cells from PBMCs. The origin of the receptors is a man younger than 35 in good health. Some clones in this sample may be carry-over from other donors' samples.

The chain combines TRBV5-8 with TRBJ2-5; TRBD2 matches at 8 bases. The CDR3 covers 16 residues. V lost 1 base to trimming and J lost 4 bases; unmatched junction nucleotides: 9. Germline lookup yields CDR1 SGHTS and CDR2 YDEGEE. The CDR3 loop reads CASSLPKRERLETQYF. Here the CDR3 DNA reads TGTGCCAGCAGCTTGCCAAAGCGGGAGCGGTTAGAGACCCAGTACTTC.

The V gene is TRBV7-9, the J gene TRBJ2-3; perhaps D is TRBD1 or TRBD2 (6 bases each). Germline V gene sequence: CDR1 SEHNR, CDR2 FQNEAQ (reference sequence). The V and J ends lost 5 bases and 7 bases respectively, with 13 bases between them. This CDR3 is 13 amino acids long. CDR3 sequence (DNA): TGTGCCAGCAGCCCCCCGGGGGCCAATACGCAGTATTTT. Its protein product is CASSPPGANTQYF.

The V and J genes are TRBV10-3 and TRBJ1-5, with D possibly TRBD1 on 5 matching bases. From germline, CDR1 is ENHRY and CDR2 SYGVKD. The CDR3 loop spans 17 amino acids. The V gene lost 0 bases and the J gene lost 2 bases, with 14 bases spanning the gap. CDR3 nucleotides: TGTGCCATCAGTGAGTCGACGGTCAGGGCGGGCAATCAGCCCCAGCATTTT. This translates into CAISESTVRAGNQPQHF.

Concerning this clone: The sample holds other DNA sequences that translate to the same CDR3. The chain carries TRBV9 and TRBJ1-2; 7 nucleotides match TRBD1. The CDR3 extends over 13 amino acids. With 2 bases clipped from V and 4 bases from J, the junction kept 2 bases outside the gene matches. Germline V gene data show CDR1 as SGDLS and CDR2 as YYNGEE. The CDR3 DNA sequence: TGTGCCAGCAGCGTCCGGGACAGCTATGGCTACACCTTC. Encoded protein: CASSVRDSYGYTF. Complete variable domain (other parts from reference TRBV9 and TRBJ1-2): DSGVTQTPKHLITATGQRVTLRCSPRSGDLSVYWYQQSLDQGLQFLIQYYNGEERAKGNILERFSAQQFPDLHSELNLSSLELGDSALYFCASSVRDSYGYTFGSGTRLTVV.

The CDR3 is CASRVGQGGGYGYTF. CDR3 bases: TGTGCCAGCAGGGTCGGACAGGGGGGCGGCTATGGCTACACCTTC. The rearrangement joins TRBV6-1 to TRBJ1-2, with TRBD1 matching 10 bases. Germline CDR1 MNHNS, CDR2 SASEGT. V gave up 6 bases and J gave up 4 bases; unmatched junction bases: 8. CDR3 length: 15 amino acids.

The V and J genes are TRBV9 and TRBJ2-1; D remains ambiguous. Looked up from germline, CDR1 is SGDLS and CDR2 is YYNGEE. V dropped 3 bases and J dropped 10 bases, with 11 bases sitting between them. The CDR3 contains 12 residues. DNA for the CDR3: TGTGCCAGCAGCGCCCTTGCCCGAGAGCAGTTCTTC. It translates to CASSALAREQFF.

This sequence joins TRBV27 and TRBJ2-7; TRBD2 is a possible D gene (6 bases). CDR1 is MNHEY, CDR2 SMNVEV, per germline (reference sequence). The CDR3 loop spans 16 amino acids. The V end lost 0 bases, the J end lost 2 bases, and 14 bases lay between the germline ends. DNA for the CDR3: TGTGCCAGCAGTTTATCCAGGCTAGCGTTGGCCTACGAGCAGTACTTC. Its protein is CASSLSRLALAYEQYF.

Comment on this clone: Other DNA sequences in the sample encode the same CDR3. This rearrangement joins TRBV7-9 to TRBJ2-6; tentative D call: TRBD2 (5 bases). Germline CDR1 is SEHNR and CDR2 is FQNEAQ (reference sequence). Trimming removed 5 bases from V and 1 base from J, with 9 bases in between. The CDR3 spans 15 residues. In DNA form, the CDR3 reads TGTGCCAGCAGCCACGGACTGTCTGGGGCCAACGTCCTGACTTTC. Its protein is CASSHGLSGANVLTF. Looking up the rest from reference TRBV7-9 and TRBJ2-6 gives the full variable domain: DTGVSQNPRHKITKRGQNVTFRCDPISEHNRLYWYRQTLGQGPEFLTYFQNEAQLEKSRLLSDRFSAERPKGSFSTLEIQRTEQGDSAMYLCASSHGLSGANVLTFGAGSRLTVL.

The rearrangement links TRBV9 to TRBJ2-7; D not certain. CDR3 size: 15 residues. Trimming took off 0 bases at V and 2 bases at J, with 12 bases between the two ends. Germline V gene lookup returns CDR1 SGDLS and CDR2 YYNGEE. The DNA for the CDR3 is TGTGCCAGCAGCGTAGGGCAGCCAGGAGCCTACGAGCAGTACTTC. It encodes CASSVGQPGAYEQYF.

The chain combines TRBV11-2 with TRBJ2-4, with no clear D. The CDR3 has 18 amino acids. Germline lookup yields CDR1 SGHAT and CDR2 FQNNGV. Trimming cost V 1 base and J 1 base, with 17 bases left between them. Here the CDR3 reads CASSLGLLKRRAKNIQYF. CDR3 DNA: TGTGCCAGCAGCTTAGGGTTATTGAAACGGCGTGCCAAAAACATTCAGTACTTC. The whole variable domain, remainder taken from reference TRBV11-2 and TRBJ2-4, is EAGVAQSPRYKIIEKRQSVAFWCNPISGHATLYWYQQILGQGPKLLIQFQNNGVVDDSQLPKDRFSAERLKGVDSTLKIQPAKLEDSAVYLCASSLGLLKRRAKNIQYFGAGTRLSVL.

The CDR3 DNA reads as TGTGCCAGCAGCCAAGACGGAGGTTTTGGCACTGAAGCTTTCTTT. Its protein is CASSQDGGFGTEAFF. The chain uses TRBV14 and TRBJ1-1; D gene uncertain. The CDR3 consists of 15 residues. Looked up from germline, CDR1 is SGHDN and CDR2 is FVKESK. Trimming stripped 0 bases from V and 4 bases from J, with 12 bases between.

The rearrangement joins TRBV5-1 to TRBJ2-1; TRBD2 agrees at 15 bases. CDR1 is SGHRS, CDR2 YFSETQ, per germline. V shed 4 bases, J shed 4 bases, and the junction held 12 bases outside the gene matches. The CDR3 loop spans 19 amino acids. The CDR3 loop reads CASSPGLAGGGAGYNEQFF. Written as DNA, the CDR3 is TGCGCCAGCAGCCCGGGACTAGCGGGAGGTGGTGCCGGGTACAATGAGCAGTTCTTC.

About this clone: This specimen includes other DNA sequences encoding the same CDR3. The genes are TRBV5-1 and TRBJ2-3; D unresolved. Germline lookup yields CDR1 SGHRS and CDR2 YFSETQ. The CDR3 length is 12 residues. The germline V and J ends were trimmed by 0 bases and 4 bases, with 3 bases remaining between them. The CDR3 coding sequence is TGCGCCAGCAGCTTGGAGCCAGATACGCAGTATTTT. Protein: CASSLEPDTQYF.

This clone was detected only once. This chain connects TRBV7-8 to TRBJ2-7; 12 bases fit TRBD1. This CDR3 has 17 residues. Germline CDR1 reads SGHVS; CDR2 reads FQNEAQ. Trimming at V came to 2 bases and at J to 7 bases, leaving 12 bases not matched to a gene. The CDR3 DNA sequence: TGTGCCAGCAGCTTACCGAGGGTGGGACAGGGGGCTGAGGAGCAGTACTTC. Protein: CASSLPRVGQGAEEQYF.

This chain joins TRBV4-1 and TRBJ2-5; 7 positions match TRBD1. The CDR3 runs to 15 residues. The V gene end was trimmed by 2 bases and the J gene end by 5 bases; junction bases not matched to a gene: 8. Germline CDR1 MGHRA, CDR2 YSYEKL. The CDR3 sequence: CASSQLLGGEETQYF. The CDR3 DNA follows: TGCGCCAGCAGCCAATTGTTAGGGGGCGAGGAGACCCAGTACTTC.

Turning to this clone: Other DNA sequences in this sample translate to the same CDR3. The rearrangement uses TRBV27 and TRBJ2-1; a possible D gene is TRBD2 (7 bases). Trimming cost V 5 bases and J 5 bases, with 13 bases left between them. The CDR3 has 14 amino acids. Germline CDR1 MNHEY, CDR2 SMNVEV (reference sequence). The CDR3 spells CASSPRGGHNEQFF. The CDR3 DNA follows: TGTGCCAGCAGTCCGAGGGGGGGTCACAATGAGCAGTTCTTC.

Comments on this clone: A single base separates this from a much larger clone, so it may be a read error. The chain uses TRBV5-5 and TRBJ2-1; a weak D match, TRBD2 (6 bases). This CDR3 spans 12 amino acids. Germline lookup yields CDR1 SGHKS and CDR2 YYEKEE (reference sequence). V dropped 3 bases and J dropped 5 bases, with 6 bases sitting between them. CDR3 nucleotide sequence: TGTGCCAGCAGCTGGGGGGACAATGAGCAGTTCTTC. Its translation is CASSWGDNEQFF.

This clone was seen just once. The rearrangement joins TRBV15 to TRBJ1-2, with 12 bases aligning to TRBD1. The CDR3 contains 18 residues. Germline-derived CDR1 and CDR2 are LNHNV and YYDKDF (reference sequence). Unmatched junction bases numbered 12, after V lost 3 bases and J lost 4 bases. CDR3: CATSSKTRDRGLGYGYTF. For the CDR3, the DNA is TGTGCCACCAGCAGCAAAACCAGGGACAGGGGGCTGGGCTATGGCTACACCTTC.

This chain connects TRBV30 to TRBJ1-1, with D tentatively TRBD1 (5 bases). This CDR3 region has 11 residues. V was cut by 1 base and J by 8 bases, with 8 bases left in between. CDR1 and CDR2 (germline): GTSNPN, SVGIG (reference sequence). The CDR3, as DNA: TGTGCCTGGAGTGCGACAGTCGAAGCTTTCTTT. Its translation: CAWSATVEAFF.

CDR3 residues: CASSVHTGNTEAFF. CDR3 nucleotide sequence: TGTGCCAGCAGCGTCCATACGGGGAACACTGAAGCTTTCTTT. The V call is TRBV9, the J call TRBJ1-1; no clear D gene. V was pared by 2 bases and J by 1 base, with 9 bases between. This CDR3 spans 14 amino acids. Germline-derived CDR1 and CDR2 are SGDLS and YYNGEE.

V and J are TRBV6-1 and TRBJ2-3, with D unclear. V gave up 5 bases and J gave up 6 bases, with 9 bases separating them. CDR1 and CDR2 (germline): MNHNS, SASEGT. The CDR3 has 12 residues. DNA of the CDR3: TGTGCCAGCAGTATGGGTAAGGATACGCAGTATTTT. Encoded protein: CASSMGKDTQYF.

The chain recombines TRBV7-8 with TRBJ2-7, with D possibly being TRBD1 or TRBD2 (6 bases each). V was shortened by 3 bases and J by 3 bases, with 15 bases between the two germline ends. CDR1 is SGHVS, CDR2 FQNEAQ, per germline. The CDR3 has 15 residues. The CDR3 DNA reads TGTGCCAGCAGCTTTGGGGGGCCAGCGAACTACGAGCAGTACTTC. It is translated as CASSFGGPANYEQYF. The full variable domain, its missing parts supplied by reference TRBV7-8 and TRBJ2-7, is GAGVSQSPRYKVAKRGQDVALRCDPISGHVSLFWYQQALGQGPEFLTYFQNEAQLDKSGLPSDRFFAERPEGSVSTLKIQRTQQEDSAVYLCASSFGGPANYEQYFGPGTRLTVT.

This sequence joins TRBV5-4 and TRBJ2-1; TRBD1 aligns across 12 bases. The germline V gene has CDR1 SGHNT and CDR2 YYREEE (reference sequence). The CDR3 has 15 amino acids. After removal of 4 bases from V and 8 bases from J, the junction contained 7 bases not matched to a gene. The CDR3 loop is CASSAGTGGFDEQFF. The CDR3 DNA reads TGTGCCAGCAGCGCCGGGACAGGGGGCTTCGATGAGCAGTTCTTC.

This chain connects TRBV7-9 to TRBJ1-4; no firm D call. Trimming cost V 5 bases and J 4 bases, with 14 bases left between them. CDR1 is SEHNR and CDR2 is FQNEAQ in the germline V gene (reference sequence). The CDR3 spans 15 residues. CDR3 residues: CASSPVYYGNEKLFF. The CDR3, as DNA: TGTGCCAGCAGCCCCGTGTATTATGGTAATGAAAAACTGTTTTTT. The complete variable domain, with remaining parts taken from reference TRBV7-9 and TRBJ1-4, reads DTGVSQNPRHKITKRGQNVTFRCDPISEHNRLYWYRQTLGQGPEFLTYFQNEAQLEKSRLLSDRFSAERPKGSFSTLEIQRTEQGDSAMYLCASSPVYYGNEKLFFGSGTQLSVL.

The chain links TRBV27 to TRBJ1-1; no clear D. The CDR3 consists of 13 residues. Trimming left V 1 base short and J 5 bases short, with 8 bases between. The germline CDR1 and CDR2 sequences are MNHEY and SMNVEV (reference sequence). The CDR3 nucleotides read TGTGCCAGCAGTTTATACCCGGGGACTGAAGCTTTCTTT. The encoded protein is CASSLYPGTEAFF.

This chain uses TRBV9 with TRBJ2-3; no firm D call. The ends were cut back, 4 bases at V and 2 bases at J, with 11 bases in the middle. This CDR3 is built from 14 residues. CDR1 and CDR2 from the germline V gene are SGDLS and YYNGEE. The CDR3 coding sequence is TGTGCCAGCAGCTCCCGACCCATCACAGATACGCAGTATTTT. Translating it yields CASSSRPITDTQYF.

This sequence joins TRBV28 and TRBJ2-3; 9 bases match TRBD1. The germline V gene encodes CDR1 MDHEN and CDR2 SYDVKM. There are 16 residues in the CDR3. The junction had 11 bases not matched to a gene; V was cut back by 5 bases and J by 5 bases. CDR3 amino acids: CASSQRTGAKRDTQYF. The DNA of the CDR3 is TGTGCCAGCAGTCAACGGACAGGGGCCAAGAGAGATACGCAGTATTTT.

This chain connects TRBV7-9 to TRBJ1-1; a possible D gene is TRBD1 (6 bases). V gave up 5 bases and J gave up 1 base, with 14 bases separating them. The germline CDR1 and CDR2 sequences are SEHNR and FQNEAQ (reference sequence). The CDR3 runs 15 residues. The CDR3 sequence is CASSTRTATNTEAFF. In DNA form, the CDR3 reads TGTGCCAGCAGCACCCGGACAGCGACGAACACTGAAGCTTTCTTT.

The rearrangement uses TRBV6-6 and TRBJ1-1, with D possibly matching TRBD1 (6 bases). The V gene lost 0 bases and the J gene lost 10 bases, with 15 bases spanning the gap. The V gene's germline CDR1 is MNHNY and CDR2 SVGAGI (reference sequence). CDR3 size: 14 residues. CDR3 protein: CASSYSGGEGSAFF. CDR3 DNA sequence: TGTGCCAGCAGTTACTCAGGGGGTGAAGGCTCAGCTTTCTTT.

This clone was found once. The gene calls are TRBV20-1 and TRBJ1-2; unclear D gene. This CDR3 has 10 amino acids. Germline CDR1 and CDR2: DFQATT and SNEGSKA (reference sequence). V was shortened by 8 bases and J by 8 bases, with 12 bases between the two germline ends. The CDR3 DNA sequence: TGCAGTCCACCCGGTGGAGGCTACACCTTC. This sequence encodes CSPPGGGYTF.

This chain joins TRBV30 and TRBJ2-5; possible D gene TRBD1, 7 bases. The germline gives CDR1 GTSNPN, CDR2 SVGIG (reference sequence). V was cut by 2 bases and J by 0 bases, with 16 bases left in between. There are 16 residues in the CDR3. The CDR3 spells CAWSPGPGGNQETQYF. The CDR3 DNA follows: TGTGCCTGGAGTCCCGGGCCAGGGGGGAACCAAGAGACCCAGTACTTC.

V usage is TRBV27 and J usage is TRBJ2-1, with D possibly being TRBD1 or TRBD2 (5 bases each). The V end was cut by 5 bases, the J end by 6 bases, with 17 bases between. The CDR3 loop spans 15 amino acids. Germline assignment: CDR1 MNHEY and CDR2 SMNVEV (reference sequence). This chain's CDR3 is CASSTRDAFRNEQFF. The CDR3 DNA reads TGTGCCAGCAGTACCCGGGACGCGTTTCGCAATGAGCAGTTCTTC.